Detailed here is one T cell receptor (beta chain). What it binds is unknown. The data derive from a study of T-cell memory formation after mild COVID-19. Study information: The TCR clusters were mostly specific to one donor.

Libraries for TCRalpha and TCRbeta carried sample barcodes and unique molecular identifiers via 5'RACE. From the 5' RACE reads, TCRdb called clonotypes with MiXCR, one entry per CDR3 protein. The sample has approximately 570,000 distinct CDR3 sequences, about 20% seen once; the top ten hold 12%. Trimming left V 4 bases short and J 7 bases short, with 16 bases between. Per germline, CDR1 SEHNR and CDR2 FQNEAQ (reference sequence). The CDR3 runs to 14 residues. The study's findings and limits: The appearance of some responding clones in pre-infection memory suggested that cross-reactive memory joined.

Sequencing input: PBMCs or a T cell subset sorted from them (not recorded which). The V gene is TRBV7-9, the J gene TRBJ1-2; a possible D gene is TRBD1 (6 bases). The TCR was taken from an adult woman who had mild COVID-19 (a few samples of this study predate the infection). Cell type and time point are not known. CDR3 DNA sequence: TGTGCCAGCAGCTCCCCTGCCAGGGGCCGTGGCTACACCTTC. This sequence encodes CASSSPARGRGYTF.